The T cell receptor beta chain described here comes from a study of T-cell memory formation after mild COVID-19. TCRdb analysed the 5' RACE reads with MiXCR anew, one entry per CDR3 protein. The sample has roughly 190,000 distinct CDR3 sequences; roughly a tenth are singletons. This clonotype was counted ten times or more. Germline V gene lookup returns CDR1 MNHNS and CDR2 SASEGT. V was shortened by 3 bases and J by 12 bases, with 11 bases between the two germline ends. The CDR3 loop spans 12 amino acids. Input material: PBMCs or a T cell subset sorted from them (not recorded which). The receptor was derived from a man between 18 and 29 years old who had mild COVID-19 (a few samples of this study predate the infection). Cell type and time point are not known. The chain couples TRBV6-1 to TRBJ1-4, with D tentatively TRBD1 (5 bases). The CDR3 bases are TGTGCCAGCAGTGACTTCACCAGGGAACTGTTTTTT. Translation gives CASSDFTRELFF.